Listed below are T cell receptor beta chains from one sample, sequenced in a study of blood T cells in healthy people across ages. Each CDR3 protein is one row after TCRdb ran MiXCR on the 5' RACE reads. The data show approximately 780,000 distinct CDR3 sequences, under 30% seen once. These data are also associated with another study on T cells of mothers and their children.

Sequenced input: blood. These receptor sequences come from a boy between 5 and 17 years old in good health. Both conserved end residues are part of each CDR3. The D gene is left open where the match is weak. The size entry is marked missing in some rows and otherwise reads once, few, many or a size class.

V gene,clone size,D gene,CDR3 length,J gene,CDR3 DNA,CDR3 protein
TRBV5-1,many,-,13,TRBJ2-2,TGCGCCAGCAGCCTGCCCACGTCGGGGGAGCTGTTTTTT,CASSLPTSGELFF
TRBV30,-,-,14,TRBJ1-1,TGTGCCTGGAGTCCCGGCGGGGGGAACACTGAAGCTTTCTTT,CAWSPGGGNTEAFF
TRBV24-1,-,TRBD1,14,TRBJ1-4,TGTGCCACCAGTGAGTCGGGACAGGGATGGAAACTGTTTTTT,CATSESGQGWKLFF
TRBV9,-,TRBD2,15,TRBJ2-1,TGTGCCAGCAGCCCTCAAGGACTAGCTGGTAATGAGCAGTTCTTC,CASSPQGLAGNEQFF
TRBV19,-,-,15,TRBJ1-5,TGTGCCAGTTCCTTTAACGGGGGGCTCGGACAGCCCCAGCATTTT,CASSFNGGLGQPQHF
TRBV18,-,-,17,TRBJ1-4,TGTGCCAGCTCACCACGACTCGGTGAAGAGCCTAATGAAAAACTGTTTTTT,CASSPRLGEEPNEKLFF
TRBV7-3,few,TRBD2,16,TRBJ2-1,TGTGCCAGCAGCTTCACCGGGACTAGCGGTTACAATGAGCAGTTCTTC,CASSFTGTSGYNEQFF
TRBV3-1,few,-,14,TRBJ2-2,TGTGCCAGCAGCCCGCCAGGGAAAACCGGGGAGCTGTTTTTT,CASSPPGKTGELFF
TRBV12-3/TRBV12-4,-,-,13,TRBJ2-7,TGTGCCAGCAGCTTCTACCGGGAAGACGAGCAGTACTTC,CASSFYREDEQYF
TRBV3-1,once,-,15,TRBJ2-7,TGTGCCAGCAGCCAACGGGGGCAGGGCAGTCACGAGCAGTACTTC,CASSQRGQGSHEQYF
TRBV7-9,few,-,16,TRBJ1-4,TGTGCCAGCAGCTTAAAGGCTGGGCAGGGACACGAAAAACTGTTTTTT,CASSLKAGQGHEKLFF
TRBV11-2,-,TRBD2,16,TRBJ2-1,TGTGCCAGCAGCATCACACTAGCGGGGGACCACAATGAGCAGTTCTTC,CASSITLAGDHNEQFF
TRBV9,-,-,18,TRBJ2-2,TGTGCCAGCAGCGCCTTTGAACCGGGACCATCGAACACCGGGGAGCTGTTTTTT,CASSAFEPGPSNTGELFF
TRBV20-1,few,TRBD2,12,TRBJ2-1,TGCAGTGCTAGAGGCGCGGGGGATGAGCAGTTCTTC,CSARGAGDEQFF
TRBV7-9,-,-,17,TRBJ2-3,TGTGCCAGCAGTTCACGGGGCTGCCAGGGGCGACATTGTACGCAGTATTTT,CASSSRGCQGRHCTQYF
TRBV6-1,-,-,15,TRBJ2-1,TGTGCCAGCAGTCCTGACACCCAGGGATACAATGAGCAGTTCTTC,CASSPDTQGYNEQFF
TRBV20-1,few,-,12,TRBJ2-1,TGCAGTGTAACTAATTTTATCAATGAGCAGTTCTTC,CSVTNFINEQFF
TRBV28,-,TRBD1,17,TRBJ1-5,TGTGCCAGCAGACCCGGGACAGCCCGAGGGACCGTGGGGCCCCAGCATTTT,CASRPGTARGTVGPQHF
TRBV5-1,few,TRBD1,15,TRBJ1-6,TGCGCCAGCAGCCCTGGACAGGGCTATAATTCACCCCTCCACTTT,CASSPGQGYNSPLHF
TRBV6-6,few,-,15,TRBJ1-5,TGTGCCAGCAGCGCCCGGGGGGGAAGCAATCAGCCCCAGCATTTT,CASSARGGSNQPQHF
TRBV5-1,few,-,13,TRBJ1-2,TGCGCCAGCAGCTTGTCACAGAACTATGACTACACCTTC,CASSLSQNYDYTF
TRBV29-1,few,TRBD2,13,TRBJ2-1,TGCAGCGTTGGTCTAGCGGGATACAATGAGCAGTTCTTC,CSVGLAGYNEQFF
TRBV5-1,-,-,13,TRBJ2-5,TGCGCCAGCAGCTTGGGCGGATCCCCTGACGAGTACTTC,CASSLGGSPDEYF
TRBV6-1,-,-,14,TRBJ2-3,TGTGCCAGCAGTGAAGCGTCACAGGCCCAGACGCAGTATTTT,CASSEASQAQTQYF
TRBV20-1,-,-,13,TRBJ1-2,TGCAGTGCTAGCCCAGCCGGGCCCTATGGCTACACCTTC,CSASPAGPYGYTF
TRBV27,-,TRBD2,14,TRBJ2-1,TGTGCCAGCAGTTTGTGGCAGGGAGGGGATGAGCAGTTCTTC,CASSLWQGGDEQFF
TRBV3-1,few,-,14,TRBJ2-7,TGTGCCAGCAGCCAAGGTGCAGGGACCTACGAGCAGTACTTC,CASSQGAGTYEQYF
TRBV6-5,few,TRBD2,15,TRBJ2-5,TGTGCCAGCAGAAATACGGGACTAGCGTTAGAGACCCAGTACTTC,CASRNTGLALETQYF
TRBV18,few,-,13,TRBJ1-3,TGTGCCAGCTCTCCGGGGGAGACGGTCACCATATATTTT,CASSPGETVTIYF
TRBV18,few,-,12,TRBJ2-1,TGTGCCAGCTCACCATTGGCCTATGAGCAGTTCTTC,CASSPLAYEQFF
TRBV6-5,-,TRBD1,15,TRBJ2-4,TGTGCCAGCACACCACCAGGGACAGGGCAGAACATTCAGTACTTC,CASTPPGTGQNIQYF
TRBV5-1,-,-,15,TRBJ1-3,TGCGCCAGCAGCCCCGGGCCGAACTCTGGAAACACCATATATTTT,CASSPGPNSGNTIYF
TRBV12-3/TRBV12-4,few,TRBD2,15,TRBJ2-5,TGTGCCAGCAGTTCCCGGGTAGCGGGGCGGGAGACCCAGTACTTC,CASSSRVAGRETQYF
TRBV4-1,few,-,15,TRBJ1-2,TGCGCCAGCAGCCATAATTCCCCAGGGATCTATGGCTACACCTTC,CASSHNSPGIYGYTF
TRBV5-1,-,-,14,TRBJ2-5,TGCGCCAGCAGCCGAGACCGAACTCAAGAGACCCAGTACTTC,CASSRDRTQETQYF
TRBV28,-,-,13,TRBJ1-2,TGTGCCAGCAGCTGGACGGCGCCGTATGGCTACACCTTC,CASSWTAPYGYTF
TRBV12-3/TRBV12-4,-,-,13,TRBJ1-5,TGTGCCAGCAGTTTAAATAGGGTTCAGCCCCAGCATTTT,CASSLNRVQPQHF
TRBV5-1,-,-,12,TRBJ2-5,TGCGCCAGCAGCCAGACATCCGGGACCCAGTACTTC,CASSQTSGTQYF
TRBV12-3/TRBV12-4,-,TRBD1,16,TRBJ2-1,TGTGCCAGCCGTGATCGGGACAGGGGACGGGACAATGAGCAGTTCTTC,CASRDRDRGRDNEQFF
TRBV11-2,-,TRBD1,15,TRBJ2-7,TGTGCCAGCAGCTCGAACAGGGGGAGGCACTACGAGCAGTGCTTC,CASSSNRGRHYEQCF
TRBV28,-,TRBD1,15,TRBJ1-4,TGTGCCAGCAGCTCCTCCGGGACAGCATCGGAAAAACTGTTTTTT,CASSSSGTASEKLFF
TRBV10-3,-,-,12,TRBJ1-2,TGCGCCATCAGTGACAGCCTCTATGGCTACACCTTC,CAISDSLYGYTF
TRBV15,-,TRBD2,19,TRBJ2-1,TGTGCCACCAGCAGACGACGGACTAGCGGGAACGCCTTTCTAGATGAGCAGTTCTTC,CATSRRRTSGNAFLDEQFF